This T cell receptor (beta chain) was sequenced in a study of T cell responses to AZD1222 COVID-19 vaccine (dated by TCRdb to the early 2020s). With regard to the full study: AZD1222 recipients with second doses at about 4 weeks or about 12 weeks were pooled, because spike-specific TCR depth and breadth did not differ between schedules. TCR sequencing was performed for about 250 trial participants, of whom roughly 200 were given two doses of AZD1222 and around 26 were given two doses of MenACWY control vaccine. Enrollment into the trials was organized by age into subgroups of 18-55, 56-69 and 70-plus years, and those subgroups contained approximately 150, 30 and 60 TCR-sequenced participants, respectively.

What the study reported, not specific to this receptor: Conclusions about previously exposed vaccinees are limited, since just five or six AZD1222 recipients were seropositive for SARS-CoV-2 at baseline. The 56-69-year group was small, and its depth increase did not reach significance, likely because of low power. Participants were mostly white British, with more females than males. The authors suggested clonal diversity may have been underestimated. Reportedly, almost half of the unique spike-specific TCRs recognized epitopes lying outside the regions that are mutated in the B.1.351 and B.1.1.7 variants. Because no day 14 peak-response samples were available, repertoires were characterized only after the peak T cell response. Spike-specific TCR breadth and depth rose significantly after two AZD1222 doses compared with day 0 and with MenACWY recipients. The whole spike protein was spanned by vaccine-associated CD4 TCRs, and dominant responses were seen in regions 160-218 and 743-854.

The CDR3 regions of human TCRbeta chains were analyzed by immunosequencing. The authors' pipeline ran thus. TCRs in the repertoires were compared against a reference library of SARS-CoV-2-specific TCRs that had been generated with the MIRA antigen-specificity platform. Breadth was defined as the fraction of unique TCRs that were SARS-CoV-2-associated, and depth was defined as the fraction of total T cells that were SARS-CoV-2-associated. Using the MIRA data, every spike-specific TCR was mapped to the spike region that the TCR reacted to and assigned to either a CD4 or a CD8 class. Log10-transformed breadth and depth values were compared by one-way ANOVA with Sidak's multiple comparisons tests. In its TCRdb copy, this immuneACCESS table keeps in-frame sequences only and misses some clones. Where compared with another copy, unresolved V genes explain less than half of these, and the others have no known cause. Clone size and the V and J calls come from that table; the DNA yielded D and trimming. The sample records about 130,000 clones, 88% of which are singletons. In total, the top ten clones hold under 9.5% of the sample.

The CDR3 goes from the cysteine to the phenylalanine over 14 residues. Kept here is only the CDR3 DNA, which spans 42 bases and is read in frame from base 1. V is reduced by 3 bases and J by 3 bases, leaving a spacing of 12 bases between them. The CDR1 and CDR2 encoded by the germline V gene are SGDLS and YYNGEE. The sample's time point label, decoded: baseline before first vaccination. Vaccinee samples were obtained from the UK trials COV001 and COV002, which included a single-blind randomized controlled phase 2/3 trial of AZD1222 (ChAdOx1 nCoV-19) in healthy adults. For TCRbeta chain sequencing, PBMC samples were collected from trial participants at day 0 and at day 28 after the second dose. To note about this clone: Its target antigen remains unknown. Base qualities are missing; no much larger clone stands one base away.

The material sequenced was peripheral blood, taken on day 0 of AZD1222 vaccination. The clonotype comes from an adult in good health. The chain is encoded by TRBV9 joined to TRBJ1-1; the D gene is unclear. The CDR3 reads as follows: CASSALRADTEAFF. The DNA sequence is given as TGTGCCAGCAGCGCCTTGCGTGCGGACACTGAAGCTTTCTTT.